A single sample is the source of the 7 T cell receptor beta chains below, sequenced in a study of blood T cell repertoires in COVID-19. The repertoire was sequenced with immunoSEQ multiplex PCR; TCRdb's copy has only in-frame clones and lacks some. The sample includes 330,000 or so clones, less than 90% of them seen just once. Sequenced input: PBMCs or T cells enriched from blood (not recorded which). The receptor set was obtained from a woman in her 30s who had recovered from COVID-19.

V and J are TRBV20-1 and TRBJ2-2, with 7 positions matching TRBD1. The V gene's germline CDR1 is DFQATT and CDR2 SNEGSKA (reference sequence). V lost 3 bases to trimming and J lost 2 bases; unmatched junction nucleotides: 9. The CDR3 extends over 16 amino acids. The CDR3 loop reads CSASDVQGINTGELFF. In DNA form, the CDR3 reads TGCAGTGCTAGTGATGTACAGGGGATCAACACCGGGGAGCTGTTTTTT.

The rearrangement links TRBV3-1 (or the pseudogene TRBV3-2) to TRBJ2-7, with TRBD2 matching over 9 bases. Germline V gives CDR1 LGHDT, CDR2 YNNKEL (reference sequence). Trimming took 1 base from V and 6 from J; bases not matched to a gene: 7. This CDR3 contains 15 residues. CDR3 DNA: TGTGCCAGCAGCCAAGTTGTGACTAGCGGAGCCGAGCAGTACTTC. Translated, it gives CASSQVVTSGAEQYF.

The rearrangement links TRBV9 to TRBJ1-2; no reliable D call. V was shortened by 0 bases and J by 8 bases, with 11 bases between the two germline ends. From germline, CDR1 is SGDLS and CDR2 YYNGEE. The CDR3 extends over 13 amino acids. CDR3 loop: CASSVVSGDGYTF. The CDR3 DNA reads TGTGCCAGCAGCGTAGTGTCGGGAGACGGCTACACCTTC.

This rearrangement joins TRBV3-1 (or the pseudogene TRBV3-2) to TRBJ2-5; TRBD2 matches 11 bases. Germline lookup yields CDR1 LGHDT and CDR2 YNNKEL (reference sequence). The CDR3 sequence is 16 residues long. The ends lost 2 bases at V and 0 bases at J; junction bases unmatched: 2. CDR3 amino acids: CASSQPLAGDQETQYF. The CDR3 nucleotides are TGTGCCAGCAGCCAACCACTAGCGGGAGACCAAGAGACCCAGTACTTC.

The chain has TRBV4-1 and TRBJ2-1; 10 nucleotides align to TRBD2. Trimming removed 2 bases from V and 7 bases from J; junction bases left unmatched: 5. Germline V gene lookup returns CDR1 MGHRA and CDR2 YSYEKL. This CDR3 is 15 amino acids long. The DNA for the CDR3 is TGCGCCAGCAGCCAACCCGGGACTAGCGTTAATGAGCAGTTCTTC. The encoded protein is CASSQPGTSVNEQFF.

V gene TRBV25-1 combines with J gene TRBJ2-7; tentative D call: TRBD1 (5 bases). V shed 9 bases and J shed 3 bases, with 12 bases lying between them. Germline CDR1 reads MGHDK; CDR2 reads SYGVNS. This CDR3 is built from 12 residues. CDR3 region: CASTSRGYEQYF. CDR3 bases: TGTGCCAGTACGAGTAGGGGCTACGAGCAGTACTTC.

This clone showed up just a few times. This chain joins TRBV5-3 and TRBJ1-5; D possibly corresponds to TRBD1 (5 bases). TRBV5-3 is treated as an ORF (open reading frame) with a function not yet certain. The CDR3 has 18 amino acids. Trimming cost V 1 base and J 6 bases, with 23 bases left between them. The CDR3 protein is CARSLSREEVPWGQPQHF. In nucleotides, the CDR3 is TGTGCCAGAAGCTTGTCCAGGGAAGAGGTACCATGGGGTCAGCCCCAGCATTTT.